This TCR beta chain was captured in a study of early T cells in non-severe SARS-CoV-2 infection (dated by TCRdb to the early 2020s). For the wider study: Because TCR sequencing relied on bulk RNA taken from unsorted whole blood, pairing of alpha and beta chains was not possible. Broader findings and caveats from the paper: Matching against VDJdb was skewed toward anti-spike CD8 responses, likely underestimated virus-specific expansions, and missed private and CD4 specificities.

As for this clonotype: Its antigen has not been determined. Per-base qualities were not stored, and no clone one base away is much larger.

The library was prepared using 5' RACE. Sequencing used a NextSeq 500. To correct for sequencing error and PCR bias, the TCR library protocol tagged individual cDNA molecules with unique molecular identifiers. Sequencing covered both TCR alpha and beta chains, and within each sample the abundances of alpha and beta sequences were tightly co-correlated. For the original study's pipeline: Decombinator V4 was used to annotate the V gene, J gene and CDR3 of the TCR sequences. Expanded TCRs were defined as changing significantly between any two time points under a Poisson model with p below 0.0001. Abundances of TCRs were expressed as counts per million after normalisation to the total number of TCRs sequenced in each sample. TRAV1-2 paired with TRAJ12, TRAJ20 or TRAJ33 defined MAIT TCRs, while TRAV10 paired with TRAJ18 defined iNKT TCRs. VDJdb, accessed 1 November 2021, was searched for CMV, EBV and SARS-CoV-2 annotated TCRs, with TCRs annotated for multiple antigens excluded. TCRdb took the public reads, trimmed them with fastp at Q25, ran MiXCR for clone calling and kept in-frame beta chains. Every CDR3 protein is listed once, alongside the most common genes and DNA of its rows. TCRdb, rather than the study authors, made the V and J calls. The sample table lists some 64,000 distinct CDR3 sequences, 9.5% to 14% of them with a count of one. The ten top clones hold 1.7% of the sample.

The study was a case-control design nested within a healthcare worker cohort in London, UK, with weekly nasopharyngeal swab PCR tests and blood sampling. Between 23 and 31 March 2020, the week of the UK lockdown, healthcare workers were enrolled and then followed up weekly for as long as 16 weeks. V lost 4 bases and J lost 3 bases, and the count of bases not matched to a germline gene is 12. CDR1 is given as SGHNT and CDR2 as YYREEE, both from the germline V gene (reference sequence). The CDR3 goes from the cysteine to the phenylalanine over 17 residues. The only DNA kept is the CDR3, 51 bases in frame from the first base.

The sample was whole blood. The receptor was isolated from an adult who was a healthcare worker with PCR-confirmed SARS-CoV-2 infection or an uninfected control (not recorded which). Rearrangement joined TRBV5-4 to TRBJ2-3, and 9 bases in between align with TRBD2. The CDR3 here reads CASSPPGLAGGTDTQYF. Here is the DNA: TGTGCCAGCAGCCCCCCGGGACTAGCAGGAGGGACAGATACGCAGTATTTT.